Reported below is one TCR beta chain. This sample includes further DNA sequences coding for the same CDR3. Assay: immunoSEQ multiplex PCR; the TCRdb copy retains only in-frame clones and omits some. The sample lists tens of thousands of clones; nearly 95% were seen once. This sample stems from a study of T cells in tuberculosis. Study details: The T cells targeted glucose monomycolate, a mycobacterial lipid, via CD1B. IGRA-negative adolescents, IGRA-positive adolescents with latent tuberculosis and adults with active tuberculosis formed this South African cohort.

J gave up 5 bases and V 6 bases, and 7 bases lay outside the gene matches. This CDR3 is 16 amino acids long. Germline V lookup: CDR1 ENHRY, CDR2 SYGVKD. This chain links TRBV10-3 with TRBJ2-2; 12 bases match TRBD2. The specimen was PBMCs. The source of this sequence is a donor aged 5 to 30 with latent tuberculosis or without tuberculosis infection. CDR3 coding DNA: TGTGCCATCAGGTTGACTAGCGGGAGTGAGACCGGGGAGCTGTTTTTT. It codes for CAIRLTSGSETGELFF.